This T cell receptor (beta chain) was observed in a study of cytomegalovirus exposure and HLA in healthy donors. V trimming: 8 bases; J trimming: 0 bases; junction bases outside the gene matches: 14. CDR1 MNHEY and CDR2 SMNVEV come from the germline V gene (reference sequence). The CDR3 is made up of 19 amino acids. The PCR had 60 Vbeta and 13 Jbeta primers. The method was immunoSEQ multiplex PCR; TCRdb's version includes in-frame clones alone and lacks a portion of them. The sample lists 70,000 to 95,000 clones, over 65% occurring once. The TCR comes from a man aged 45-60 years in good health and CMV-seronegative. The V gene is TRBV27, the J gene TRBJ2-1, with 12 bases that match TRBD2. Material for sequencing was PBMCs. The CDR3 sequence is CASSLGLAGGRGSYNEQFF. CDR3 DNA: TGTGCCAGCTCCTTAGGTCTAGCGGGGGGGAGGGGCTCCTACAATGAGCAGTTCTTC.